The 8 T cell receptor beta chains reported below all come from one sample, sequenced in a study of cytomegalovirus exposure and HLA in healthy donors. The primer mix had 60 Vbeta and 13 Jbeta primers. Produced via immunoSEQ multiplex PCR; TCRdb's table is partial and in-frame only. This table holds 95,000 to 150,000 clones, roughly 8.6% found once. Material: PBMCs. The receptors stem from a woman in her thirties or forties in good health and CMV-seropositive.

The chain couples TRBV5-4 to TRBJ1-1; weak D call: TRBD1 (6 bases). The V end was cut by 0 bases, the J end by 4 bases, with 10 bases between. This CDR3 region has 14 residues. Per the germline V gene, CDR1 is SGHNT and CDR2 is YYREEE (reference sequence). CDR3 residues: CASSLATGTTEAFF. The CDR3 DNA follows: TGTGCCAGCAGCTTGGCCACAGGGACCACTGAAGCTTTCTTT.

This clone was observed a few times. The genes are TRBV6-5 and TRBJ2-1; maybe TRBD2 (5 bases). V was trimmed by 2 bases and J by 4 bases, leaving 9 bases between them. In germline, CDR1 is MNHEY, CDR2 SVGAGI. This CDR3 spans 14 amino acids. Written as DNA, the CDR3 is TGTGCCAGCAGTTACACGGACTCATACAATGAGCAGTTCTTC. Encoded protein: CASSYTDSYNEQFF.

This clone was observed a few times. This chain joins TRBV29-1 and TRBJ1-2, with 10 bases fitting TRBD1. J was trimmed by 4 bases and V by 0 bases; bases with no gene match: 2. The CDR3 runs to 14 residues. Germline V lookup: CDR1 SQVTM, CDR2 ANQGSEA. The CDR3 loop is CSVEERQGAYGYTF. CDR3 bases: TGCAGCGTTGAAGAGAGACAGGGGGCCTATGGCTACACCTTC.

This clone occurred a few times. V usage is TRBV6-1 and J usage is TRBJ1-2; the D gene is possibly TRBD1 (5 bases). The CDR3 totals 15 residues. Per the germline V gene, CDR1 is MNHNS and CDR2 is SASEGT. Trimming shortened V by 0 bases and J by 4 bases, and 12 bases separated the two germline ends. The CDR3 DNA follows: TGTGCCAGCAGTGAAGCGGATACAGGTATCTATGGCTACACCTTC. This encodes CASSEADTGIYGYTF.

Only a few counts were recorded for this clone. The V call is TRBV28, the J call TRBJ1-2; D is perhaps TRBD1 (5 bases). The germline V gene has CDR1 MDHEN and CDR2 SYDVKM. The CDR3 contains 15 residues. V was trimmed by 5 bases and J by 4 bases, leaving 17 bases between them. The CDR3, as DNA: TGTGCCAGCAGTAGCGCGGACGGGGGACTCTATGGCTACACCTTC. Translation gives CASSSADGGLYGYTF.

This clone appeared a few times. This chain uses TRBV5-1 with TRBJ2-1; TRBD1 might be the D (6 bases). From germline, CDR1 is SGHRS and CDR2 YFSETQ. This CDR3 is built from 15 residues. V shed 0 bases and J shed 9 bases, with 16 bases lying between them. CDR3 DNA sequence: TGCGCCAGCAGCTTGGCGGCCCAGGGGCAAGGTGAGCAGTTCTTC. Its translation is CASSLAAQGQGEQFF.

This clone was seen a handful of times. The conserved phenylalanine or tryptophan normally closing the CDR3 is absent here, so this likely arose from a read error. This chain uses TRBV7-2 with TRBJ2-7, with D possibly matching TRBD1 (5 bases). Trimming took 5 bases from V and 3 from J, leaving 17 bases between them. The CDR3 runs 15 residues. Germline V gene data show CDR1 as SGHTA and CDR2 as FQGNSA. The CDR3 bases are TGTGCCAGCAGCAAGGTGTCCCAGGGTATCTACGAGCAGTACCTC. Residues: CASSKVSQGIYEQYL.

The chain employs TRBV28 and TRBJ1-6; no firm D call. V lost 7 bases to trimming and J lost 8 bases, with 15 bases between them. CDR1 and CDR2 (germline): MDHEN, SYDVKM. The length of the CDR3 is 14 residues. Here the CDR3 reads CASMEPSFDSPLHF. The CDR3 region has the DNA TGTGCCAGCATGGAGCCCTCCTTCGATTCACCCCTCCACTTT.